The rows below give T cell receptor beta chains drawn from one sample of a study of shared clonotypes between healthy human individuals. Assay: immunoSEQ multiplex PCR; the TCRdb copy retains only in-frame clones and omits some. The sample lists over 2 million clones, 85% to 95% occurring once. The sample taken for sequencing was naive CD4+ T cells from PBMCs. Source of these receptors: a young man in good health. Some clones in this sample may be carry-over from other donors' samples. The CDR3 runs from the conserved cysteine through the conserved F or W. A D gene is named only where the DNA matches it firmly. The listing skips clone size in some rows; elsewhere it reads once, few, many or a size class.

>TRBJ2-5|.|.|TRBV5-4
TGTGCCAGCAGCTTGCGTGGTGGGGCAGCTAATAGAGAGACCCAGTACTTC
CASSLRGGAANRETQYF
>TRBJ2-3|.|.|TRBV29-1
TGCAGCTCCCGAAGGGCTAGATATTTACTTTCCACAGATACGCAGTATTTT
CSSRRARYLLSTDTQYF
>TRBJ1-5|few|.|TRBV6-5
TGTGCCAGCAGTCCCCCACATGGGGCCCAGCATTTT
CASSPPHGAQHF
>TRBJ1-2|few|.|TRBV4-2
TGTGCCAGCAGCCAGTTCTCAGGGCGGACCGGCTACACCTTC
CASSQFSGRTGYTF
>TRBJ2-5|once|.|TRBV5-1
TGCGCCAGCAGCTATCCGATGAGTGGAGAGACCCAGTACTTC
CASSYPMSGETQYF
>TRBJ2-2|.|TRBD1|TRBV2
TGTGCCAGCAGGGACAGGTTACCCGGGGAGCTGTTTTTT
CASRDRLPGELFF
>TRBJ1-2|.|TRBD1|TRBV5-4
TGTGCCAGCAGCACAAGACAGGGGGCAACCTATGGCTACACCTTC
CASSTRQGATYGYTF
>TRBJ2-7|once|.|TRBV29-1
TGCAGCGTTGACATGGGAGCCAACGAGCAGTACTTC
CSVDMGANEQYF
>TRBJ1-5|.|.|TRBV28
TGTGCCAGCAGTTTGGTATGGCAGCCCCAGCATTTT
CASSLVWQPQHF
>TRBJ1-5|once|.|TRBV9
TGTGCCAGCAGCCCAGGCCGCGGGGGCCAAAATCAGCCCCAGCATTTT
CASSPGRGGQNQPQHF
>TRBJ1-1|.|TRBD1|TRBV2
TGTGCCAGCAGTGATTCAGGGGGCAATGAAGCTTTCTTT
CASSDSGGNEAFF
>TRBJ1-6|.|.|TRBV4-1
TGCGCCAGCAGGGGTCTGCATTCACCCCTCCACTTT
CASRGLHSPLHF
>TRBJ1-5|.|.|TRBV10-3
TGTGCCATCAGTGAACAGGGAGGCTCTATGCCCCAGCATTTT
CAISEQGGSMPQHF
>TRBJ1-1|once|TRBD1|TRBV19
TGTGCCAGGAGTCAGGGGGTTATATGGGACACTGAAGCTTTCTTT
CARSQGVIWDTEAFF
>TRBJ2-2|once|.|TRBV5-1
TGCGCCAGCAGCGTGCAGGGACCGCTGAACACCGGGGAGCTGTTTTTT
CASSVQGPLNTGELFF
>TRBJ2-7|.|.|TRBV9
TGTGCCAGCAGCGTTGGTCAGGCCGACGAGCAGTACTTC
CASSVGQADEQYF
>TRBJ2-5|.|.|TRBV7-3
TGTGCCAGCAGCTTAATGCAGGGTAGAGGAGAGACCCAGTACTTC
CASSLMQGRGETQYF
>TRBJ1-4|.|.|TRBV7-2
TGTGCCAGCAGCCTACTGGGGGGGGGCGATGGGGAAAAACTGTTTTTT
CASSLLGGGDGEKLFF
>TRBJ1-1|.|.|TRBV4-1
TGCGCCAGCAGCGCACACCCCTTGAGTGTCACTGAAGCTTTCTTT
CASSAHPLSVTEAFF
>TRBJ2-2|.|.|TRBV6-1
TGTGCCAGCAGGAAACTAAACACCGGGGAGCTGTTTTTT
CASRKLNTGELFF
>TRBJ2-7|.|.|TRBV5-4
TGTGCCAGCAGCTTGGCTGGTAGCGGAGACTACGAGCAGTACTTC
CASSLAGSGDYEQYF
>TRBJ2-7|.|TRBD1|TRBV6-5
TGTGCCAGCAGTTACTCTGGACAGGGCGCCTACGAGCAGTACTTC
CASSYSGQGAYEQYF
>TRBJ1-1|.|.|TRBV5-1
TGCGCCAGCAGCTTGGCCGGGCTACAGCTGGAAGCTTTCTTT
CASSLAGLQLEAFF
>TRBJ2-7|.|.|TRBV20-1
TGCAGTGCCCCAGGGGCCTACGAGCAGTACTTC
CSAPGAYEQYF
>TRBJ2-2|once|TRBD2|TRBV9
TGTGCCAGCAGCGTAGGGGCCACTAGCGGGACAACCGGGGAGCTGTTTTTT
CASSVGATSGTTGELFF
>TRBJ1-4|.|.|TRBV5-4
TGTGCCAGCAGCTTGGCGGGGGATAATGAAAAACTGTTTTTT
CASSLAGDNEKLFF
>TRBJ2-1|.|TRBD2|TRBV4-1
TGCGCCAGCAGCCAAGTTGGCGGGAGGGAGAAGGGACGGAAGTTCTTC
CASSQVGGREKGRKFF
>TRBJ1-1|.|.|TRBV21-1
TGTGCCAGCAGTTCAGGGGTCGCAGGGACGAACACTGAAGCTTTCTTT
CASSSGVAGTNTEAFF
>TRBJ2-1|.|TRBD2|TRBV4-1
TGCGCCAGCAGCCAATGGGCAAGGACTAGCGGGGCGTCACACAATGAGCAGTTCTTC
CASSQWARTSGASHNEQFF
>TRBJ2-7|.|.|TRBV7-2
TGTGCCAGCAGCTCCACCCCTTCGTTCTCCTACGAGCAGTACTTC
CASSSTPSFSYEQYF
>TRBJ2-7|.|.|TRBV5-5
TGTGCCAGCAGTTCGCTGACGGACAGCTACGAGCAGTACTTC
CASSSLTDSYEQYF
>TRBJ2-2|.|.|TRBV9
TGTGCCAGCAGCCTCCAAGGGGTAGCCGTCGGGGAGCTGTTTTTT
CASSLQGVAVGELFF
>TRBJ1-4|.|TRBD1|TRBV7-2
TGTGCCAGCAGCGCCGGGACAGGGGATGAAAAACTGTTTTTT
CASSAGTGDEKLFF
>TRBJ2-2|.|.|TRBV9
TGTGCCAGCAGTTGGGCGGGACTCCCTTCGAACACCGGGGAGCTGTTTTTT
CASSWAGLPSNTGELFF
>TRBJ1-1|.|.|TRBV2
TGTGCCAGCAGTGATCGTGGGTACACTGAAGCTTTCTTT
CASSDRGYTEAFF
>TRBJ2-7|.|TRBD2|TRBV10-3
TGTGCCATCAGTGAGCTAGCGGGAGAGAATCAGCAGTACTTC
CAISELAGENQQYF
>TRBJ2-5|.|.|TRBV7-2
TGTGCCAGCACAGGGTGGGGGAGCCGACAAGAGACCCAGTACTTC
CASTGWGSRQETQYF
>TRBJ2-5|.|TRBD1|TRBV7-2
TGTGCCAGCAGCTTCCGAGGGGGCCTCGAGACCCAGTACTTC
CASSFRGGLETQYF
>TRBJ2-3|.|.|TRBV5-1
TGCGCCAGCAGCTTGTACACCACAGATACGCAGTATTTT
CASSLYTTDTQYF
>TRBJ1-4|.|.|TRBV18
TGTGCCAGCTCACCGGGGCCCCGGGGGACTAATGAAAAACTGTTTTTT
CASSPGPRGTNEKLFF
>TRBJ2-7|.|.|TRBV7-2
TGTGCCAGCAGCTTAGTTGTCTGGGGGGAGCAGTACTTC
CASSLVVWGEQYF
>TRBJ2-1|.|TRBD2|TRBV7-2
TGTGCCAGCAGCTTTGGGGGTTTGGGACTAGCGGGTTACAATGAGCAGTTCTTC
CASSFGGLGLAGYNEQFF
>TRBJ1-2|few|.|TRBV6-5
TGTGCCAGCAGTTACTCGAGGGGCAGTAACTATGGCTACACCTTC
CASSYSRGSNYGYTF
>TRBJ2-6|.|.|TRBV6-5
TGTGCCAGCAAACTCCGGGGGGCCGGGGCCAACGTCCTGACTTTC
CASKLRGAGANVLTF
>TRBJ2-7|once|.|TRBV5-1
TGCGCCAGCAGCGCCGTGACAAGTCGTGCGGATTACGAGCAGTACTTC
CASSAVTSRADYEQYF
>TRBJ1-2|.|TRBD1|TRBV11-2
TGTGCCAGCAGCTTAGGGGGCTGGGACAGGGGGGACTATGGCTACACCTTC
CASSLGGWDRGDYGYTF
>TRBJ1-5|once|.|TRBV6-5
TGTGCCAGCAGAGAGGGGATGGAGGGGCAGCCCCAGCATTTT
CASREGMEGQPQHF
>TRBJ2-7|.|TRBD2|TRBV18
TGTGCCAGCTCACACGGGACTAGCGGGAGTGGGTACGAGCAGTACTTC
CASSHGTSGSGYEQYF
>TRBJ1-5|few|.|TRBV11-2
TGTGCCAGCAGCGCGGGACCGGACAATCAGCCCCAGCATTTT
CASSAGPDNQPQHF
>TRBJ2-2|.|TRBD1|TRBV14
TGTGCCAGCAGCCCATGGGACAGGGGTCCACGGGATGGCGGGGAGCTGTTTTTT
CASSPWDRGPRDGGELFF
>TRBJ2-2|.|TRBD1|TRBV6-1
TGTGCCAGCAGAGGACAGGGGGCAACCGGGGAGCTGTTTTTT
CASRGQGATGELFF
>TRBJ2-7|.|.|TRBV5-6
TGTGCCAGCAGCTTACATGGGCGGAGGGCCGACTACGAGCAGTACTTC
CASSLHGRRADYEQYF